A selection of T cell receptor beta chains follows, all from one sample in a study of T cells in Graves' hyperthyroidism and ophthalmopathy. TCRdb itself ran the multiplex PCR reads through MiXCR, one entry per CDR3 protein. The repertoire holds 530,000 or so distinct CDR3 sequences, with approximately 25% as singletons. Sample: blood. The receptors come from a woman in her thirties with Graves' ophthalmopathy. Each CDR3 is given with its conserved first and last residue. Each record gives: V gene, clone size, J gene, D gene, CDR3 protein, CDR3 DNA. The D gene is left open where the match is weak. Only some rows state a clone size, as once, few, many or a class for expanded clones.

>TRBV6-5|many|TRBJ1-1|NA
CASSYRSTGNTEAFF
TGTGCCAGCAGTTACCGATCAACAGGGAACACTGAAGCTTTCTTT
>TRBV2|many|TRBJ1-2|TRBD1
CASRNTGGGYTF
TGTGCCAGCAGGAATACAGGGGGCGGCTACACCTTC
>TRBV30|many|TRBJ2-7|NA
CAWSTPGDEQYF
TGTGCCTGGAGTACTCCAGGGGACGAGCAGTACTTC
>TRBV12-3/TRBV12-4|many|TRBJ1-2|NA
CASSTRDLYGYTF
TGTGCCAGCAGTACCCGGGACCTCTATGGCTACACCTTC
>TRBV10-3|few|TRBJ2-5|NA
CAISGPGQGETQYF
TGTGCCATCAGCGGCCCGGGACAAGGGGAGACCCAGTACTTC
>TRBV4-1|NA|TRBJ2-7|NA
CASSQQWDISYEQYF
TGCGCCAGCAGCCAGCAATGGGACATTTCCTACGAGCAGTACTTC
>TRBV9|many|TRBJ2-7|NA
CASSVDESPYEQYF
TGTGCCAGCAGCGTAGATGAGTCCCCCTACGAGCAGTACTTC
>TRBV7-3|NA|TRBJ2-7|NA
CASSLGPGHYEQYF
TGTGCCAGCAGCTTAGGTCCAGGCCACTACGAGCAGTACTTC
>TRBV12-5|NA|TRBJ2-2|NA
CASGSSNTGELFF
TGTGCTAGTGGTTCCTCGAACACCGGGGAGCTGTTTTTT
>TRBV24-1|many|TRBJ2-6|NA
CATSDPNRPGANVLTF
TGTGCCACCAGTGACCCTAACAGGCCAGGGGCCAACGTCCTGACTTTC
>TRBV7-8|NA|TRBJ2-5|NA
CASSTHRETQYF
TGTGCCAGCAGCACCCACAGGGAGACCCAGTACTTC
>TRBV18|NA|TRBJ1-2|NA
CASSPNAPAAADYGYTF
TGTGCCAGCTCACCAAACGCTCCGGCGGCGGCCGACTATGGCTACACCTTC
>TRBV18|few|TRBJ1-1|NA
CASSPVRMNTEAFF
TGTGCCAGCTCCCCCGTTAGGATGAACACTGAAGCTTTCTTT
>TRBV5-1|NA|TRBJ2-2|NA
CASSAGRPNTGELFF
TGCGCCAGCAGCGCGGGACGGCCGAACACCGGGGAGCTGTTTTTT
>TRBV30|many|TRBJ1-3|NA
CAWSSGYSGNTIYF
TGTGCCTGGAGTTCGGGGTACTCTGGAAACACCATATATTTT
>TRBV6-1|many|TRBJ1-1|TRBD1
CASSPGTGQGAEAFF
TGTGCCAGCAGCCCCGGGACAGGGCAAGGGGCTGAAGCTTTCTTT
>TRBV15|few|TRBJ2-6|TRBD2
CATRPTLRGTGANVLTF
TGTGCCACCAGGCCGACGTTGCGGGGGACTGGGGCCAACGTCCTGACTTTC
>TRBV7-2|few|TRBJ1-2|NA
CASTEESPFYGYTF
TGTGCCAGCACCGAAGAATCTCCATTCTATGGCTACACCTTC
>TRBV6-1|many|TRBJ1-5|TRBD1
CASSDTGGRQPQHF
TGTGCCAGCAGTGATACAGGGGGTAGGCAGCCCCAGCATTTT
>TRBV27|NA|TRBJ1-5|NA
CASSTMRTQPQHF
TGTGCCAGCAGTACCATGAGGACACAGCCCCAGCATTTT
>TRBV12-3/TRBV12-4|NA|TRBJ1-5|NA
CASGRGATYQPQQF
TGTGCCAGCGGAAGGGGGGCGACATATCAGCCCCAGCAGTTT
>TRBV11-2|NA|TRBJ2-5|TRBD2
CASSSLGGIQETQYF
TGTGCCAGCAGCTCCCTCGGGGGGATCCAAGAGACCCAGTACTTC
>TRBV6-2/TRBV6-3|many|TRBJ1-1|NA
CASSYPWGENTEAFF
TGTGCCAGCAGTTACCCCTGGGGGGAGAACACTGAAGCTTTCTTT
>TRBV30|NA|TRBJ2-2|NA
CAWSVDLTGELFF
TGTGCCTGGAGTGTGGATCTCACCGGGGAGCTGTTTTTT
>TRBV6-1|NA|TRBJ1-1|NA
CASTDRRGLITFF
TGTGCCAGCACCGACAGGCGGGGTTTAATTACTTTCTTT
>TRBV12-3/TRBV12-4|many|TRBJ2-7|NA
CASSLAATSEQYF
TGTGCCAGCAGTTTAGCGGCGACCTCGGAGCAGTACTTC
>TRBV6-2/TRBV6-3|NA|TRBJ2-7|NA
CASSYVGDSSYEQYF
TGTGCCAGCAGTTACGTGGGGGACTCCTCCTACGAGCAGTACTTC
>TRBV28|NA|TRBJ2-2|TRBD2
CASSRTSGDPDTGELFF
TGTGCCAGCAGCCGTACTAGCGGGGACCCCGACACCGGGGAGCTGTTTTTT
>TRBV27|many|TRBJ2-5|NA
CASSLWVQARAQYF
TGTGCCAGCAGTTTATGGGTACAGGCCAGGGCCCAGTACTTC
>TRBV4-2|many|TRBJ2-7|TRBD2
CASSQGTSGGAYEQYF
TGTGCCAGCAGCCAAGGGACTAGCGGGGGGGCTTACGAGCAGTACTTC
>TRBV6-1|many|TRBJ2-5|NA
CASRSRQETQYF
TGTGCCAGCAGGTCTAGACAAGAGACCCAGTACTTC
>TRBV28|few|TRBJ1-3|TRBD1
CASSSGQGVYSGNTIYF
TGTGCCAGCAGTTCGGGACAGGGGGTCTACTCTGGAAACACCATATATTTT
>TRBV9|many|TRBJ2-5|TRBD1
CASSVGTGEQETQYF
TGTGCCAGCAGCGTAGGGACAGGGGAACAAGAGACCCAGTACTTC
>TRBV2|NA|TRBJ2-3|NA
CASSDMEGDGTDTQYF
TGTGCCAGCAGTGATATGGAGGGAGATGGCACAGATACGCAGTATTTT
>TRBV20-1|many|TRBJ2-7|TRBD1
CSADGDRATYEQYF
TGCAGTGCAGACGGGGACAGAGCGACCTACGAGCAGTACTTC
>TRBV4-3|NA|TRBJ1-2|TRBD1
CASSQDRGQPYGYTF
TGCGCCAGCAGCCAAGACAGGGGGCAACCCTATGGCTACACCTTC
>TRBV12-3/TRBV12-4|NA|TRBJ2-5|NA
CASRETNFEETQYF
TGTGCCAGCAGAGAAACAAACTTTGAGGAGACCCAGTACTTC